This T cell receptor beta chain was sequenced for a study of patients and donors after allogeneic stem cell transplantation. TCRdb redid the calling of the RT-PCR reads with MiXCR, one entry per CDR3 protein. The data contain fewer than 250,000 distinct CDR3 sequences, 13% to 15% of them singletons. This CDR3 region has 15 residues. V shed 6 bases, J shed 4 bases, and the junction held 7 bases outside the gene matches. The germline CDR1 and CDR2 sequences are SGHTA and FQGNSA. The sequence was obtained from a human donor who was either an allogeneic HSCT recipient or a stem cell or donor lymphocyte infusion donor (not recorded which). It is not recorded whose cells these are; they may come from a transplant donor. Input material: blood, either unsorted or a sorted T cell fraction (not recorded which). The rearrangement uses TRBV7-2 and TRBJ1-4; the match to TRBD1 covers 8 bases. In nucleotides, the CDR3 is TGTGCCAGCAGTCCCAGACAGGGGAGTAATGAAAAACTGTTTTTT. It codes for CASSPRQGSNEKLFF.